This T cell receptor (beta chain) is from a study of T cell repertoires in cytomegalovirus infection. About the research overall: The authors relied on CMV epitopes, both recently identified HLA-C-restricted and well-studied HLA-B-restricted. Signatures in public TCR beta sequences pointed to both CMV infection and matching HLA type. Study results and limitations: Ex vivo, HLA-C-restricted CMV-specific TCR beta clonotypes prevailed over the rest of the response. Adding up the frequency of public TCR beta families identified people who carried CMV plus the relevant HLA.

The ends were cut back, 6 bases at V and 6 bases at J, with 18 bases in the middle. The CDR3 runs 15 residues. A single record per CDR3 protein comes from TCRdb applying MiXCR to the reads. The table has 550,000 to 850,000 distinct CDR3 sequences, 30% to 40% seen once. Concerning this clonotype: Its antigen is unknown.

The receptor's source is a human donor in good health (CMV status not recorded). Some clones in this sample may be carry-over from other donors' samples. This sample comprised cultured PBMCs, obtained from culture after CMV antigen stimulation. J is TRBJ2-1 and V is TRBV12-3 or TRBV12-4; D is perhaps TRBD1 (6 bases). Here the CDR3 reads CASSPQGYPFNEQFF. DNA for the CDR3: TGTGCCAGCAGCCCCCAGGGGTACCCCTTCAATGAGCAGTTCTTC.